The 16 T cell receptor beta chains listed next were all sequenced from one sample in a study of T-cell memory formation after mild COVID-19. MiXCR was run by TCRdb on the 5' RACE reads, yielding one entry per CDR3 protein. This repertoire shows around 370,000 distinct CDR3 sequences, roughly 21% found once; its top ten account for approximately 12%. Sequencing was performed on PBMCs or a T cell subset sorted from them (not recorded which). These receptors all stem from an adult woman who had mild COVID-19 (a few samples of this study predate the infection). Cell type and time point are not known.

This clonotype was detected only a few times. The gene calls are TRBV4-1 and TRBJ2-2; possibly TRBD1 for D (7 bases). Germline CDR1 reads MGHRA; CDR2 reads YSYEKL. The CDR3 totals 16 residues. V was cut by 0 bases and J by 6 bases, with 14 bases left in between. The CDR3: CASSQDVARGAGELFF. CDR3 DNA sequence: TGCGCCAGCAGCCAAGATGTGGCCAGGGGGGCCGGGGAGCTGTTTTTT.

This clonotype was counted only a few times. The chain recombines TRBV7-3 with TRBJ2-3, with TRBD2 as a possible D gene (5 bases). The V and J ends lost 1 base and 3 bases respectively, with 11 bases between them. In germline, CDR1 is SGHTA, CDR2 FQGTGA. CDR3 length: 15 amino acids. CDR3 residues: CASSLSGFLTDTQYF. Written as DNA, the CDR3 is TGTGCCAGCAGCTTAAGCGGGTTCCTTACAGATACGCAGTATTTT.

The chain joins TRBV11-2 to TRBJ2-2, with D possibly being TRBD1 (5 bases). The V end was cut by 4 bases, the J end by 6 bases, with 12 bases between. Germline V gene data show CDR1 as SGHAT and CDR2 as FQNNGV. This CDR3 region has 14 residues. The CDR3 loop reads CASSWGRAAGELFF. The CDR3 DNA follows: TGTGCCAGCAGCTGGGGCAGGGCGGCCGGGGAGCTGTTTTTT.

J is TRBJ1-4 and V is TRBV5-1; D remains unclear. V lost 2 bases and J 7 bases, leaving 12 bases between the germline ends. The CDR3 is made up of 14 amino acids. Germline V gene data show CDR1 as SGHRS and CDR2 as YFSETQ. The CDR3 DNA follows: TGCGCCAGCAGCTTAGGCCCCCCCATTGAAAAACTGTTTTTT. Translated: CASSLGPPIEKLFF.

The table lists this clonotype with a few counts. V gene TRBV4-1 combines with J gene TRBJ2-1; 11 bases fit TRBD2. V gave up 3 bases and J gave up 0 bases; unmatched junction bases: 4. The germline gives CDR1 MGHRA, CDR2 YSYEKL. The CDR3 loop spans 17 amino acids. The CDR3 nucleotides read TGCGCCAGCAGCCAGAGGACTAGCGGGCCCTCCTACAATGAGCAGTTCTTC. Encoded protein: CASSQRTSGPSYNEQFF.

There are many counts of this clonotype. The chain couples TRBV12-3 or TRBV12-4 to TRBJ2-1, with 8 bases fitting TRBD2. V gave up 8 bases and J gave up 3 bases; unmatched junction bases: 6. The CDR3 covers 14 residues. The DNA of the CDR3 is TGTGCCAGCGGTCCTAGCGGGCACTACAATGAGCAGTTCTTC. It is translated as CASGPSGHYNEQFF.

The genes are TRBV24-1 and TRBJ1-5; D not certain. Germline CDR1 reads KGHDR; CDR2 reads SFDVKD. This CDR3 comprises 14 residues. Trimming took 0 bases from V and 5 from J, leaving 7 bases between them. The chain's CDR3 is CATSDLFSDQPQHF. The CDR3 DNA follows: TGTGCCACCAGTGATTTGTTCAGTGATCAGCCCCAGCATTTT.

This clonotype was recorded a few times. The V call is TRBV5-1, the J call TRBJ1-2; D is ambiguous. The V end lost 1 base, the J end lost 2 bases, and 6 bases lay between the germline ends. The CDR3 has 13 residues. CDR1 and CDR2 (germline): SGHRS, YFSETQ. Here the CDR3 reads CASSLLGNYGYTF. In DNA, the CDR3 is TGCGCCAGCAGCTTGTTGGGGAACTATGGCTACACCTTC.

This clonotype appeared a few times. This CDR3 reads CASSYGPFSGEQYF. CDR3 in DNA: TGTGCCAGCAGTTACGGCCCCTTCTCGGGGGAGCAGTACTTC. The genes are TRBV6-5 and TRBJ2-7, with D tentatively TRBD2 (5 bases). Trimming removed 2 bases from V and 7 bases from J, with 15 bases in between. From germline, CDR1 is MNHEY and CDR2 SVGAGI. This CDR3 is built from 14 residues.

The chain combines TRBV5-1 with TRBJ2-5, with 7 positions matching TRBD1. The ends lost 7 bases at V and 3 bases at J; junction bases unmatched: 9. The CDR3 spans 14 residues. Germline CDR1 reads SGHRS; CDR2 reads YFSETQ. The DNA for the CDR3 is TGCGCCAGCCATGAAGGGACAGTTAAAGAGACCCAGTACTTC. This encodes CASHEGTVKETQYF. Full variable domain (rest looked up from reference TRBV5-1 and TRBJ2-5): KAGVTQTPRYLIKTRGQQVTLSCSPISGHRSVSWYQQTPGQGLQFLFEYFSETQRNKGNFPGRFSGRQFSNSRSEMNVSTLELGDSALYLCASHEGTVKETQYFGPGTRLLVL.

This chain links TRBV5-1 with TRBJ1-1; TRBD1 aligns across 7 bases. Germline CDR1 reads SGHRS; CDR2 reads YFSETQ. This CDR3 has 15 residues. J gave up 7 bases and V 2 bases, and 11 bases lay outside the gene matches. The CDR3 protein is CASSFFATGVGEAFF. The CDR3 DNA sequence: TGCGCCAGCAGCTTTTTCGCCACAGGGGTTGGTGAAGCTTTCTTT.

This clonotype was recorded a few times. V gene TRBV5-6 combines with J gene TRBJ1-3; D is ambiguous. The V end lost 1 base, the J end lost 0 bases, and 8 bases lay between the germline ends. The germline gives CDR1 SGHDT, CDR2 YYEEEE. The CDR3 is 15 amino acids. The CDR3 DNA sequence: TGTGCCAGCAGCTTGACGGGGTACTCTGGAAACACCATATATTTT. Its protein is CASSLTGYSGNTIYF.

This clonotype was detected a few times. The rearrangement joins TRBV18 to TRBJ2-3; D unclear. V lost 4 bases and J 3 bases, leaving 14 bases between the germline ends. The CDR3 runs 15 residues. CDR1 is KGHSH and CDR2 is LQKENI in the germline V gene. CDR3: CASSRLGPPTDTQYF. The CDR3 DNA reads TGTGCCAGCTCACGCCTAGGCCCCCCGACAGATACGCAGTATTTT.

This clonotype was seen more than once but under ten times. The V call is TRBV5-1, the J call TRBJ1-6; possible D gene TRBD1, 6 bases. This CDR3 spans 15 amino acids. The V end lost 1 base, the J end lost 14 bases, and 19 bases lay between the germline ends. Germline V lookup: CDR1 SGHRS, CDR2 YFSETQ. The CDR3 loop is CASSLMDSGIGSLHF. CDR3 bases: TGCGCCAGCAGCTTGATGGACAGCGGTATCGGATCCCTCCACTTT.

V is TRBV20-1 and J is TRBJ1-5; TRBD1 might be the D (5 bases). The V gene's germline CDR1 is DFQATT and CDR2 SNEGSKA (reference sequence). This CDR3 comprises 13 residues. The germline V and J ends were trimmed by 3 bases and 6 bases, with 12 bases remaining between them. The CDR3: CSASAGFGQPQHF. CDR3 bases: TGCAGTGCTAGCGCAGGGTTCGGTCAGCCCCAGCATTTT.

The V call is TRBV28, the J call TRBJ1-1, with no clear D. V lost 3 bases and J lost 3, with 5 bases in between. The germline CDR1 and CDR2 sequences are MDHEN and SYDVKM. The CDR3 is made up of 12 amino acids. The CDR3 loop is CASSLVYTEAFF. In nucleotides, the CDR3 is TGTGCCAGCAGTTTGGTCTACACTGAAGCTTTCTTT. Combining the CDR3 with reference TRBV28 and TRBJ1-1 gives the whole variable domain DVKVTQSSRYLVKRTGEKVFLECVQDMDHENMFWYRQDPGLGLRLIYFSYDVKMKEKGDIPEGYSVSREKKERFSLILESASTNQTSMYLCASSLVYTEAFFGQGTRLTVV.